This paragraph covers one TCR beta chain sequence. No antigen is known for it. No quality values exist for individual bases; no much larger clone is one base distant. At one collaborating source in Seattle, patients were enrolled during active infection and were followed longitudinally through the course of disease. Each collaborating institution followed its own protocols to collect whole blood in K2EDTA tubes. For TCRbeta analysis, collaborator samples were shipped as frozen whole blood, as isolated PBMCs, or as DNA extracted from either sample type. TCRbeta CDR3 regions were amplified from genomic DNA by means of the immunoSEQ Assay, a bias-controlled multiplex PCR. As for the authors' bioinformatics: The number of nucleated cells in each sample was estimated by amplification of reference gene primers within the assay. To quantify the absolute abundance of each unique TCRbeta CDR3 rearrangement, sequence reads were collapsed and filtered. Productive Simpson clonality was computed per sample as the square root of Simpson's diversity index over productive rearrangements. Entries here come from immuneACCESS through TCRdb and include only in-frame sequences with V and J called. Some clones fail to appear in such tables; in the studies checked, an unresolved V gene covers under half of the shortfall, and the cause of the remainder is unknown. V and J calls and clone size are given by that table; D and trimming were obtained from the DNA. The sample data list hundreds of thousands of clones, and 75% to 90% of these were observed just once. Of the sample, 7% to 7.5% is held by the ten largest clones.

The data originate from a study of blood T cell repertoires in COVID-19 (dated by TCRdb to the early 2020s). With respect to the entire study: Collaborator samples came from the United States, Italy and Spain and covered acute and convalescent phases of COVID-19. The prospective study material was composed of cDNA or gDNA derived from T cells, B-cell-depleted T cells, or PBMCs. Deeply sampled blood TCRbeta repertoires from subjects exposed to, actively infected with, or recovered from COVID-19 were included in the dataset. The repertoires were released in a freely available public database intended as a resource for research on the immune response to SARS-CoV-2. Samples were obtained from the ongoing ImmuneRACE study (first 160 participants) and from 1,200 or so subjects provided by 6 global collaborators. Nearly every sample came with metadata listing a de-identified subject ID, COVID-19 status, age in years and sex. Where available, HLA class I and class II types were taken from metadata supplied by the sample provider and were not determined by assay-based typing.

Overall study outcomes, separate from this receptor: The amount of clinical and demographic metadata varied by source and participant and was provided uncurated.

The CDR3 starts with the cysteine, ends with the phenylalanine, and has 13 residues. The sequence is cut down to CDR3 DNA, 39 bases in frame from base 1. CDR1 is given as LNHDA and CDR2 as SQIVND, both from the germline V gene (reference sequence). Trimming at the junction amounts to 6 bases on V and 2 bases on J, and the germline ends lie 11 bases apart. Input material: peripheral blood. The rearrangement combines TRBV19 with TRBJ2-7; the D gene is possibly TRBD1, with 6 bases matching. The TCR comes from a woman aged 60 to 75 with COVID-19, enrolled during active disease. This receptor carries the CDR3 CASRTTGTYEQYF. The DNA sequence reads TGTGCCAGTAGAACCACAGGGACCTACGAGCAGTACTTC.